One sample yielded the 30 T cell receptor beta chains listed below, sequenced in a study of early T cells in non-severe SARS-CoV-2 infection. MiXCR, applied by TCRdb to the 5' RACE reads, yields one record per CDR3 protein. The sample lists approximately 98,000 distinct CDR3 sequences, 12% seen once, with less than 3.5% in the top ten. What was sequenced was whole blood. These TCRs come from an adult who was a healthcare worker with PCR-confirmed SARS-CoV-2 infection or an uninfected control (not recorded which).

The chain carries TRBV29-1 and TRBJ1-4; 9 nucleotides match TRBD1. The ends lost 5 bases at V and 8 bases at J; junction bases unmatched: 6. CDR3 length: 13 residues. Germline CDR1 reads SQVTM; CDR2 reads ANQGSEA. The chain's CDR3 is CSVSRTGEEKLFF. The CDR3 DNA reads TGCAGCGTTTCCAGGACAGGGGAGGAAAAACTGTTTTTT.

The rearrangement joins TRBV7-3 to TRBJ1-4, with D unresolved. Trimming removed 3 bases from V and 5 bases from J, with 7 bases in between. The CDR3 covers 13 residues. From germline, CDR1 is SGHTA and CDR2 FQGTGA. CDR3 sequence (DNA): TGTGCCAGCAGCTTCCGGGAAAATGAAAAACTGTTTTTT. It specifies CASSFRENEKLFF.

The table lists this clonotype with a few counts. The V and J genes are TRBV5-4 and TRBJ2-7, with a weak D call TRBD2 (6 bases). Per germline, CDR1 SGHNT and CDR2 YYREEE (reference sequence). The CDR3 consists of 14 residues. Trimming pared 7 bases from V and 6 bases from J, leaving 20 bases between. CDR3 DNA sequence: TGTGCCAGCGCCGCGGGACTCCCCTCGGGCGAGCAGTACTTC. Protein: CASAAGLPSGEQYF.

This clonotype was counted ten times or more. V gene TRBV20-1 combines with J gene TRBJ2-7; a possible D gene is TRBD2 (6 bases). The CDR3 spans 14 residues. Germline CDR1 reads DFQATT; CDR2 reads SNEGSKA (reference sequence). V dropped 0 bases and J dropped 5 bases, with 14 bases sitting between them. The DNA of the CDR3 is TGCAGTGCTAGAGAGGGGGGACCTGGGGACGAGCAGTACTTC. It is translated as CSAREGGPGDEQYF.

This clonotype was found many times. The chain carries TRBV11-2 and TRBJ2-5; D remains ambiguous. This CDR3 comprises 18 residues. CDR1 is SGHAT, CDR2 FQNNGV, per germline. Trimming removed 0 bases from V and 2 bases from J, with 19 bases in between. The CDR3 bases are TGTGCCAGCAGCTTAGATGGTAACGACGAGGACCCACAAGAGACCCAGTACTTC. Amino acids: CASSLDGNDEDPQETQYF.

This clonotype was observed a few times. The chain couples TRBV29-1 to TRBJ2-7; 7 bases map to TRBD1. Trimming cost V 6 bases and J 0 bases; bases outside gene matches: 8. Germline CDR1 and CDR2: SQVTM and ANQGSEA. This CDR3 has 14 amino acids. The CDR3 bases are TGCAGCGTCCAGGGAAGGGGGCACTCCTACGAGCAGTACTTC. Translated, it gives CSVQGRGHSYEQYF.

This clonotype came up a few times. The chain employs TRBV7-3 and TRBJ2-2; D remains unclear. The V gene lost 1 base and the J gene lost 4 bases, with 7 bases spanning the gap. The CDR3 totals 14 residues. The germline CDR1 and CDR2 sequences are SGHTA and FQGTGA. CDR3 nucleotides: TGTGCCAGCAGCTTAAGTCGGGCCACCGGGGAGCTGTTTTTT. This codes for CASSLSRATGELFF.

Ten or more counts support this clonotype. V gene TRBV5-6 combines with J gene TRBJ1-3; D gene uncertain. The germline V and J ends were trimmed by 4 bases and 2 bases, with 7 bases remaining between them. From germline, CDR1 is SGHDT and CDR2 YYEEEE. CDR3 length: 13 residues. The chain's CDR3 is CASSPVAGNTIYF. The CDR3 DNA sequence: TGTGCCAGCAGCCCGGTGGCTGGAAACACCATATATTTT.

In this sample, this clonotype turned up a few times. The chain uses TRBV11-3 and TRBJ2-4; 14 positions match TRBD2. V trimming: 1 base; J trimming: 1 base; junction bases outside the gene matches: 3. The CDR3 consists of 18 residues. From germline, CDR1 is SGHNT and CDR2 YENEEA. The CDR3 loop is CASSLGLAGGPAKNIQYF. DNA of the CDR3: TGTGCCAGCAGCTTAGGACTAGCGGGAGGGCCTGCCAAAAACATTCAGTACTTC.

The sample holds a few counts of this clonotype. The rearrangement uses TRBV11-2 and TRBJ1-1; 9 bases match TRBD1. Trimming took 3 bases from V and 5 from J; bases not matched to a gene: 13. Germline V gene data show CDR1 as SGHAT and CDR2 as FQNNGV. The CDR3 covers 17 residues. This CDR3 reads CASSFVSAGTGPTEAFF. DNA for the CDR3: TGTGCCAGCAGCTTCGTATCCGCCGGGACAGGGCCAACTGAAGCTTTCTTT.

The chain recombines TRBV7-2 with TRBJ1-2; 8 positions agree with TRBD1. Trimming cost V 5 bases and J 6 bases; bases outside gene matches: 8. Germline V CDR1 and CDR2: SGHTA, FQGNSA. The CDR3 covers 14 residues. The CDR3 region has the DNA TGTGCCAGCAGCGGACAGGCAGGGGGCAATGGCTACACCTTC. Protein sequence: CASSGQAGGNGYTF.

This clonotype was seen more than once but under ten times. The chain joins TRBV7-9 to TRBJ2-7; TRBD1 agrees at 9 bases. CDR1 SEHNR and CDR2 FQNEAQ come from the germline V gene (reference sequence). V was pared by 5 bases and J by 3 bases, with 5 bases of the junction left unmatched. This CDR3 has 14 amino acids. The CDR3 DNA reads as TGTGCCAGCAGCCAGACAGGGGGAAGCTACGAGCAGTACTTC. Protein: CASSQTGGSYEQYF.

This clonotype was observed at least ten times. The chain has TRBV30 and TRBJ1-6; D is undetermined. The CDR3 extends over 15 amino acids. The ends were cut back, 2 bases at V and 3 bases at J, with 11 bases in the middle. Germline lookup yields CDR1 GTSNPN and CDR2 SVGIG (reference sequence). CDR3 sequence: CAWSLGQNYNSPLHF. The DNA for the CDR3 is TGTGCCTGGAGTTTAGGCCAAAACTATAATTCACCCCTCCACTTT.

This clonotype was seen a few times. The chain is built from TRBV10-3 and TRBJ2-1, with D possibly called TRBD1 or TRBD2 (5 bases each). The CDR3 is 14 amino acids. The germline gives CDR1 ENHRY, CDR2 SYGVKD. Trimming took off 7 bases at V and 4 bases at J, with 14 bases between the two ends. The CDR3 DNA reads TGTGCCATCACCACCGGGACCCAGTACAATGAGCAGTTCTTC. It codes for CAITTGTQYNEQFF.

This clonotype was counted ten times or more. The chain joins TRBV7-8 to TRBJ1-5, with a tentative D call TRBD1 (5 bases). V was pared by 2 bases and J by 6 bases, with 23 bases between. The germline V gene has CDR1 SGHVS and CDR2 FQNEAQ. The CDR3 runs to 18 residues. DNA of the CDR3: TGTGCCAGCAGCTTATCGGGGTCGGGCAGGGCCGCAGGTCAGCCCCAGCATTTT. Its protein product is CASSLSGSGRAAGQPQHF.

The chain's CDR3 is CASSLGTADYYGYTF. The CDR3 DNA sequence: TGTGCCAGCAGCTTAGGGACGGCCGATTACTATGGCTACACCTTC. This sequence joins TRBV11-2 and TRBJ1-2, with D uncertain. Trimming shortened V by 1 base and J by 3 bases, and 12 bases separated the two germline ends. CDR1 is SGHAT, CDR2 FQNNGV, per germline. The length of the CDR3 is 15 residues.

This clonotype turned up a few times. The rearrangement uses TRBV7-2 and TRBJ2-7, with TRBD1 matching 12 bases. With V trimmed by 5 bases and J by 8 bases, 4 bases remained unmatched. The CDR3 runs 13 residues. Germline CDR1 is SGHTA and CDR2 is FQGNSA. This chain's CDR3 is CASSQGQGAKQYF. The CDR3 DNA sequence: TGTGCCAGCAGCCAGGGACAGGGGGCGAAGCAGTACTTC.

V usage is TRBV3-1 and J usage is TRBJ2-3; 9 bases align to TRBD2. Germline V gives CDR1 LGHDT, CDR2 YNNKEL (reference sequence). The CDR3 sequence is 15 residues long. Trimming removed 3 bases from V and 6 bases from J; junction bases left unmatched: 7. The CDR3: CASSQGGGAPDTQYF. The CDR3 region has the DNA TGTGCCAGCAGCCAGGGCGGGGGGGCCCCGGATACGCAGTATTTT.

This clonotype was detected ten times or more. The chain combines TRBV11-2 with TRBJ2-5; D remains ambiguous. The CDR3 consists of 15 residues. Trimming removed 4 bases at V and 5 bases at J, with 17 bases between. The germline CDR1 and CDR2 sequences are SGHAT and FQNNGV. CDR3 nucleotide sequence: TGTGCCAGCAGCTCCACCCCCGGAACGACTGAGACCCAGTACTTC. This encodes CASSSTPGTTETQYF. The variable domain in full, with the rest retrieved from reference TRBV11-2 and TRBJ2-5, is EAGVAQSPRYKIIEKRQSVAFWCNPISGHATLYWYQQILGQGPKLLIQFQNNGVVDDSQLPKDRFSAERLKGVDSTLKIQPAKLEDSAVYLCASSSTPGTTETQYFGPGTRLLVL.

The chain uses TRBV27 and TRBJ2-6, with D perhaps matching TRBD2 (5 bases). The germline gives CDR1 MNHEY, CDR2 SMNVEV (reference sequence). The CDR3 covers 18 residues. V was trimmed by 7 bases and J by 2 bases, leaving 21 bases between them. The CDR3 reads CASTLRRGYDPGANVLTF. CDR3 bases: TGTGCCAGCACCCTTCGGAGAGGGTATGACCCTGGGGCCAACGTCCTGACTTTC.

This clonotype was recorded at least ten times. The CDR3 protein is CASSLEGAPTEAFF. Here the CDR3 DNA reads TGCGCCAGCAGCTTGGAAGGGGCCCCCACTGAAGCTTTCTTT. The chain combines TRBV5-1 with TRBJ1-1; D is possibly TRBD1 (5 bases). Germline loops: CDR1 SGHRS, CDR2 YFSETQ. This CDR3 comprises 14 residues. Trimming shortened V by 0 bases and J by 4 bases, and 10 bases separated the two germline ends.

The chain uses TRBV20-1 and TRBJ2-7; no reliable D call. The CDR3 length is 13 residues. V was shortened by 3 bases and J by 4 bases, with 13 bases between the two germline ends. Germline-derived CDR1 and CDR2 are DFQATT and SNEGSKA (reference sequence). CDR3 loop: CSASVDARYEQYF. The CDR3 bases are TGCAGTGCTAGTGTAGATGCGAGGTACGAGCAGTACTTC.

This clonotype showed up many times. The DNA of the CDR3 is TGTGCCAGCAGCCAACTTGTAGGACTAGCGGGAGCTCAGGAGCAGTTCTTC. Its protein product is CASSQLVGLAGAQEQFF. This chain links TRBV14 with TRBJ2-1; 13 nucleotides line up with TRBD2. CDR3 size: 17 residues. The V segment lost 2 bases and the J segment 10 bases; nucleotides outside the gene matches: 11. CDR1 SGHDN and CDR2 FVKESK come from the germline V gene.

There are many counts of this clonotype. This chain connects TRBV24-1 to TRBJ2-1; 7 bases are shared with TRBD2. V shed 3 bases, J shed 0 bases, and the junction held 10 bases outside the gene matches. The CDR3 sequence is 18 residues long. The germline V gene has CDR1 KGHDR and CDR2 SFDVKD. As DNA, the CDR3 is TGTGCCACCAGTGATACGTCGAGCGGGGTAAGCTCCTACAATGAGCAGTTCTTC. As protein: CATSDTSSGVSSYNEQFF.

This chain joins TRBV12-3 or TRBV12-4 and TRBJ1-5; D is ambiguous. The CDR3 spans 14 residues. Trimming stripped 8 bases from V and 1 base from J, with 12 bases between. For the CDR3, the DNA is TGTGCCAGCCACCTGAGCGGGAGCAATCAGCCCCAGCATTTT. It is translated as CASHLSGSNQPQHF.

This clonotype was seen repeatedly, ten times or more. A junction boundary mismatches the germline segment, possibly from a read error. CDR3 nucleotides: TGTGCTAGCAGCTTAGTATGGGGCCAAGAGACCCAGTACTTC. The encoded protein is CASSLVWGQETQYF. This chain uses TRBV7-7 with TRBJ2-5; D not resolved. Germline V lookup: CDR1 SSHAT, CDR2 FNYEAQ (reference sequence). The CDR3 totals 14 residues.

This clonotype was observed a few times. The chain carries TRBV2 and TRBJ1-6; possible D gene TRBD1, 5 bases. In germline, CDR1 is SNHLY, CDR2 FYNNEI. Trimming stripped 7 bases from V and 10 bases from J, with 17 bases between. The CDR3 spans 14 residues. CDR3 sequence reads: CASIGGMEGSPLHF. CDR3 nucleotides: TGTGCCAGCATTGGGGGGATGGAGGGCTCACCCCTCCACTTT.

This clonotype showed up just a few times. The chain uses TRBV7-9 and TRBJ1-2; the D gene is possibly TRBD1 (6 bases). Germline V gene lookup returns CDR1 SEHNR and CDR2 FQNEAQ (reference sequence). Trimming took off 1 base at V and 4 bases at J, with 13 bases between the two ends. The CDR3 is 15 amino acids. CDR3 bases: TGTGCCAGCAGCTTAGAGCGACAGGAAAGCTATGGCTACACCTTC. It translates to CASSLERQESYGYTF.

The chain combines TRBV25-1 with TRBJ2-5; 10 bases line up with TRBD1. CDR3 length: 14 residues. V shed 3 bases, J shed 5 bases, and the junction held 3 bases outside the gene matches. CDR1 is MGHDK, CDR2 SYGVNS, per germline. The CDR3 DNA follows: TGTGCCAGCAGTGACCTGGGACAGGGGGAGACCCAGTACTTC. Translation gives CASSDLGQGETQYF.

The sample holds many counts of this clonotype. The chain recombines TRBV21-1 with TRBJ2-2. TRBV21-1 is termed a pseudogene. This CDR3 spans 16 amino acids. The DNA for the CDR3 is TGTGCCAGCAGCAAACGACCCCAACCTTTCACCGGGGAGCTGTTTTTT. As protein: CASSKRPQPFTGELFF.